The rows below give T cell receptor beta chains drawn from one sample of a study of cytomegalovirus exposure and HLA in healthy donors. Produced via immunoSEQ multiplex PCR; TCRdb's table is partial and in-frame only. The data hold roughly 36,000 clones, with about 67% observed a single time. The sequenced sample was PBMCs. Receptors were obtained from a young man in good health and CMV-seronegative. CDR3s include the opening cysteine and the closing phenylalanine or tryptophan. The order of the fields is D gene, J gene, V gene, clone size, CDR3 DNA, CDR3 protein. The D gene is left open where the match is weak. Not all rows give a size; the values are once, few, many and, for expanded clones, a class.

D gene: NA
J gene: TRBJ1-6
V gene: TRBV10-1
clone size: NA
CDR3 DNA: TGCGCCACACAAGCGGATCACGGATCACCCCTCCACTTT
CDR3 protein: CATQADHGSPLHF

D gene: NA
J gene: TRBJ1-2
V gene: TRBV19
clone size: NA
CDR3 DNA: TGTGCCAGCTCCAGGGGTTGGCCACACTATGGCTACACCTTC
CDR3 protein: CASSRGWPHYGYTF

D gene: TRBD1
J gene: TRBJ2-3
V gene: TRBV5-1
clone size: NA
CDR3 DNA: TGCGCCAGCAGCCTCGGACAGGCTCACACAGATACGCAGTATTTT
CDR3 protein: CASSLGQAHTDTQYF

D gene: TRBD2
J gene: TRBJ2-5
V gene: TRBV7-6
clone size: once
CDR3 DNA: TGTGCCAGCAGCTTAGCGCTAAGTCTAGCGGGGGGAGAGACCCAGTACTTC
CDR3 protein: CASSLALSLAGGETQYF

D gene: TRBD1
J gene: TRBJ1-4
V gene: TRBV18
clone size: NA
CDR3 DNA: TGTGCCAGCTCACGGGACATCGGGACAGGAGGCGAAAAACTGTTTTTT
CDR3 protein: CASSRDIGTGGEKLFF

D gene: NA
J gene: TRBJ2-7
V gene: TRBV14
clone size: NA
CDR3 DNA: TGTGCCAGCAGCCAAGTCAGGGAGCAGTACTTC
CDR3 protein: CASSQVREQYF

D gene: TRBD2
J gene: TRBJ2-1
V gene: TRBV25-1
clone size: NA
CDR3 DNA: TGTGCCAGCAGTGGACTAGCGGGCCCCTACAATGAGCAGTTCTTC
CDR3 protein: CASSGLAGPYNEQFF

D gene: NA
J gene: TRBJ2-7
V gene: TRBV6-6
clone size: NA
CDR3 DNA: TGTGCCAGCAGCAACACAGGGTGCGAGCAGTACTTC
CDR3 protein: CASSNTGCEQYF

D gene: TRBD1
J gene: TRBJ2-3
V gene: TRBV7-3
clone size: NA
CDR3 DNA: TGTGCCAGCAGCTTTAGGGGGCCTAGCACAGATACGCAGTATTTT
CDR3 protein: CASSFRGPSTDTQYF

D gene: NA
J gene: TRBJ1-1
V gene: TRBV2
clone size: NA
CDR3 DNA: TGTGCCAGCAGTGGAGGGAGGACTGAAGCTTTCTTT
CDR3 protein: CASSGGRTEAFF

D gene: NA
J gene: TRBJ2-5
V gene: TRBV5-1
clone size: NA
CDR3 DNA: TGCGCCAGCAGACTGGTGTCGAGACCCGCCCGGGCCCAGTACTTC
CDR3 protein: CASRLVSRPARAQYF

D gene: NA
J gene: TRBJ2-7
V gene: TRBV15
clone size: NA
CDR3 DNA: TGTGCCACCAGCAGAGATCGGATAGCGTGCGAGCAGTACTTC
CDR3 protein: CATSRDRIACEQYF

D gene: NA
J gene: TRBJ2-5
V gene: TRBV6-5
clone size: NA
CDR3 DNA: TGTGCCAGCAGTCAGTTGAGGCCGGGAGAGACCCAGTACTTC
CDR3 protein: CASSQLRPGETQYF